Below are 15 T cell receptor beta chains sequenced from a single sample in a study. TCRdb ran MiXCR on the 5' RACE reads and lists one entry per CDR3 protein. In the table there are tens of thousands of distinct CDR3 sequences, 29% of which are singletons. The source material was memory CD4+ T cells sorted from a lymph node. Subset noted: memory CD4+ T cells, CD4+CD45RO+CD25-. The receptors originated from a female donor with breast cancer.

This clonotype was counted only a few times. The rearrangement joins TRBV12-3 or TRBV12-4 to TRBJ1-2; no firm D call. The CDR3 length is 10 residues. V was trimmed by 6 bases and J by 9 bases, leaving 8 bases between them. The CDR3 bases are TGTGCCAGCAGCCTCCTTAGCTACACCTTC. Its protein is CASSLLSYTF.

In the case of this clonotype: Because it lacks the conserved phenylalanine or tryptophan at the end, this CDR3 is likely a read error. This chain uses TRBV7-3 with TRBJ2-3; perhaps TRBD2 as D (5 bases). CDR1 and CDR2 from the germline V gene are SGHTA and FQGTGA. The CDR3 runs 16 residues. The germline V and J ends were trimmed by 4 bases and 3 bases, with 17 bases remaining between them. CDR3 bases: TGTGCCAGCAGCTCGGGATTAGGCCCTCGGACAGATACGCAGTATCTT. This translates into CASSSGLGPRTDTQYL.

This clonotype came up many times. The chain recombines TRBV6-5 with TRBJ2-7; 9 nucleotides line up with TRBD1. CDR1 is MNHEY, CDR2 SVGAGI, per germline. The CDR3 has 17 amino acids. Losses at the gene ends were 6 bases for V and 0 bases for J; bases not matched to a gene: 12. This CDR3 is CASSNTVRTGVSYEQYF. The DNA for the CDR3 is TGTGCCAGCAGCAACACTGTCAGGACAGGGGTCTCCTACGAGCAGTACTTC.

The chain has TRBV2 and TRBJ2-2, with D unclear. The germline V gene encodes CDR1 SNHLY and CDR2 FYNNEI. Trimming left V 4 bases short and J 5 bases short, with 8 bases between. CDR3 length: 13 amino acids. The CDR3 protein is CASSVEETGELFF. The CDR3 DNA follows: TGTGCCAGCAGTGTCGAAGAAACCGGGGAGCTGTTTTTT.

This chain joins TRBV7-8 and TRBJ2-6; D unresolved. Germline loops: CDR1 SGHVS, CDR2 FQNEAQ. V lost 1 base, J lost 4 bases, and 14 bases lay in between. There are 17 residues in the CDR3. The CDR3 loop is CASSLEVSASGANVLTF. As DNA, the CDR3 is TGTGCCAGCAGCTTAGAGGTGTCGGCGTCAGGGGCCAACGTCCTGACTTTC.

This clonotype was counted a few times. This chain connects TRBV5-1 to TRBJ2-6; D may be TRBD1 or TRBD2 (5 bases each). The CDR3 loop spans 14 amino acids. Between the trimmed V and J ends, which lost 5 bases and 4 bases, there was a span of 10 bases. Per germline, CDR1 SGHRS and CDR2 YFSETQ. The DNA of the CDR3 is TGCGCCAGCAGAGCAGGGACCGGGGCCAACGTCCTGACTTTC. This codes for CASRAGTGANVLTF.

With regard to this clonotype: One end of the junction does not line up with germline, which may come from a read error. The rearrangement links TRBV5-1 to TRBJ2-5; D perhaps matches TRBD2 (5 bases). Germline lookup yields CDR1 SGHRS and CDR2 YFSETQ. The CDR3 extends over 13 amino acids. Here the CDR3 reads CASSLERKETQHF. In nucleotides, the CDR3 is TGCGCCAGCAGCTTGGAGCGGAAAGAGACCCAGCACTTC.

The chain recombines TRBV13 with TRBJ1-6, with unresolved D. Germline V gives CDR1 PRHDT, CDR2 FYEKMQ (reference sequence). The CDR3 is made up of 12 amino acids. Between the trimmed V and J ends, which lost 5 bases and 10 bases, there was a span of 9 bases. CDR3 bases: TGTGCCAGCAGCACGACTCAATCACCCCTCCACTTT. Translation gives CASSTTQSPLHF.

The chain recombines TRBV7-3 with TRBJ1-1; TRBD1 matches at 7 bases. Germline CDR1 is SGHTA and CDR2 is FQGTGA. There are 13 residues in the CDR3. After removal of 3 bases from V and 5 bases from J, the junction contained 3 bases not matched to a gene. Written as DNA, the CDR3 is TGTGCCAGCAGCTTCAGACAGGGAACTGAAGCTTTCTTT. Translating gives CASSFRQGTEAFF.

This clonotype showed up many times. The chain has TRBV4-1 and TRBJ1-5, with D unclear. The CDR3 spans 17 residues. Trimming removed 3 bases from V and 1 base from J, with 16 bases in between. Per germline, CDR1 MGHRA and CDR2 YSYEKL. The CDR3 spells CASSHPPGGRSNQPQHF. CDR3 nucleotide sequence: TGCGCCAGCAGCCATCCACCGGGAGGGAGAAGCAATCAGCCCCAGCATTTT.

The chain couples TRBV10-1 to TRBJ2-7; 9 nucleotides match TRBD2. The CDR3 runs 14 residues. Germline V gene sequence: CDR1 WNHNN, CDR2 SYGVQD (reference sequence). J lost 3 bases, V lost 3 bases, and 3 bases had no gene match. The CDR3: CASSDPSGNYEQYF. DNA for the CDR3: TGCGCCAGCAGTGACCCTAGCGGGAACTACGAGCAGTACTTC.

The chain couples TRBV12-3 or TRBV12-4 to TRBJ2-7; 10 bases fit TRBD2. Trimming at V came to 6 bases and at J to 7 bases, leaving 15 bases not matched to a gene. The CDR3 has 16 amino acids. CDR3 sequence reads: CASSLLKAGGLEEQYF. The DNA for the CDR3 is TGTGCCAGCAGCCTCCTAAAAGCGGGGGGGCTTGAGGAGCAGTACTTC.

The V and J genes are TRBV5-1 and TRBJ2-7; 12 bases line up with TRBD1. The germline gives CDR1 SGHRS, CDR2 YFSETQ. J gave up 6 bases and V 4 bases, and 14 bases lay outside the gene matches. This CDR3 has 17 residues. The CDR3, as DNA: TGCGCCAGCAGCAGGAGGGGACCGGGACAGGGGGCTTCCGAGCAGTACTTC. Translating it yields CASSRRGPGQGASEQYF.

This clonotype was counted a single time. One end of the junction does not line up with germline, which may come from a read error. V is TRBV4-2 and J is TRBJ2-3, with 8 bases matching TRBD2. Germline-derived CDR1 and CDR2 are LGHNA and YNFKEQ. This CDR3 is 15 amino acids long. The CDR3 bases are TGTGCCGGCAGCCGGAGGCGGGAGGCGGGAGATACGCAGTATTTT. Protein sequence: CAGSRRREAGDTQYF.

This CDR3 is CASRGPGQGYGYTF. CDR3 coding DNA: TGTGCCAGCAGGGGTCCCGGACAGGGCTATGGCTACACCTTC. The chain carries TRBV28 and TRBJ1-2; 8 bases are a match to TRBD1. Germline V lookup: CDR1 MDHEN, CDR2 SYDVKM. Trimming removed 6 bases from V and 4 bases from J; junction bases left unmatched: 7. This CDR3 has 14 residues.